Listed below are T cell receptor beta chains from one sample, sequenced in a study of cytomegalovirus exposure and HLA in healthy donors. Generated by immunoSEQ multiplex PCR, the TCRdb table keeps only in-frame clones and is missing some. The sample yields around 150,000 clones, around three quarters seen once. The sample consisted of PBMCs. These receptors all stem from a middle-aged man in good health and CMV-seropositive. Each CDR3 is given with its conserved first and last residue. The D gene is left open where the match is weak. Clone size, where shown, is once, few, many, or a class for clones that have expanded.

clone size	V gene	J gene	D gene	CDR3 DNA	CDR3 protein
NA	TRBV21-1	TRBJ2-4	NA	TGTGCCAGCAGAAAGGGGGGACTAGCGGGAGGAGGGGATTGTGCCAAAAACATTCAGTACTTC	CASRKGGLAGGGDCAKNIQYF
few	TRBV27	TRBJ1-1	TRBD1	TGTGCCAGCAGATCCGTTACCGGGACAGGGACTAAGTTAGCTGAAGCTTTCTTT	CASRSVTGTGTKLAEAFF
NA	TRBV27	TRBJ2-3	TRBD1	TGTGCCAGCAGTATCACAGGGGTTACGAGCACAGATACGCAGTATTTT	CASSITGVTSTDTQYF
NA	TRBV4-2	TRBJ2-7	TRBD2	TGTGCCAGCAGCCGTGGACTAGCAGCCTCCTACGAGCAGTACTTC	CASSRGLAASYEQYF
NA	TRBV27	TRBJ1-6	TRBD1	TGTGCCAGCAGTTACAGGGGGTCTTATTCACCCCTCCACTTT	CASSYRGSYSPLHF
medium-sized	TRBV5-1	TRBJ1-4	NA	TGCGCCAGCAGCTTGGCTGCAGCAACTAATGAAAAACTGTTTTTT	CASSLAAATNEKLFF
NA	TRBV9	TRBJ1-3	NA	TGTGCCAGCAGCGTATTTCAGGGGACGCCCAACACCATATATTTT	CASSVFQGTPNTIYF
few	TRBV9	TRBJ2-7	TRBD1	TGTGCCAGCAGCCCCTGGGACAGGGGGGGTGAGCAGTACTTC	CASSPWDRGGEQYF
NA	TRBV7-8	TRBJ2-5	NA	TGTGCCAGCAGCGCCATTTCCATAACCAGGGGATCAGAGACCCAGTACTTC	CASSAISITRGSETQYF
NA	TRBV5-4	TRBJ2-7	NA	TGTGCCAGCAGGAAAATCGGCGGGTCCTACGAGCAGTACTTC	CASRKIGGSYEQYF
NA	TRBV18	TRBJ1-6	NA	TGTGCCAGCTCCTCCGGAGGCTCCTATAATTCACCCCTCCACTTT	CASSSGGSYNSPLHF
NA	TRBV2	TRBJ2-3	NA	TGTGCCAGCAGTGAAAATGGGCGGGTCGGGACAGATACGCAGTATTTT	CASSENGRVGTDTQYF
NA	TRBV28	TRBJ1-5	TRBD1	TGTGCCAGCAGATCGGGACAGGGGATAAATCAGCCCCAGCATTTT	CASRSGQGINQPQHF
NA	TRBV30	TRBJ2-7	TRBD2	TGTGCCTGGAGTGTAATCGGGGGGGTTGGTGAGCAGTACTTC	CAWSVIGGVGEQYF
NA	TRBV7-3	TRBJ1-1	NA	TGTGCCAGCAGCTCCCAGATGAACACTGAAGCTTTCTTT	CASSSQMNTEAFF
NA	TRBV4-1	TRBJ2-7	NA	TGCGCCAGCAGCCAAGATAGTTCGAGGGTCGGCACCGGGCACTTCTACGAGCAGTACTTC	CASSQDSSRVGTGHFYEQYF
NA	TRBV13	TRBJ1-6	NA	TGTGCCAGCAGCTTAGGGGCGGGGTATAATTCACCCCTCCACTTT	CASSLGAGYNSPLHF
once	TRBV7-8	TRBJ2-7	NA	TGTGCCAGCAGCCTGGGAGGGAGGGGACACTACGAGCAGTACTTC	CASSLGGRGHYEQYF
NA	TRBV7-6	TRBJ2-1	NA	TGTGCCAGCAGCTTCGGAGGGGAAAAGCAGTTCTTC	CASSFGGEKQFF
NA	TRBV5-6	TRBJ2-2	NA	TGTGCCAGCAGCGACGCATTGTCGGGAAACACCGGGGAGCTGTTTTTT	CASSDALSGNTGELFF
NA	TRBV6-5	TRBJ1-1	NA	TGTGCCAGCAGTTATGCGGGCACTGAAGCTTTCTTT	CASSYAGTEAFF
NA	TRBV9	TRBJ2-7	TRBD2	TGTGCCAGCAGTCCGACTAGCGCAGGCGAGCAGTACTTC	CASSPTSAGEQYF
NA	TRBV29-1	TRBJ1-1	TRBD1	TGCAGCGTATCACTCCAGGGGGCCGGCACTGAAGCTTTCTTT	CSVSLQGAGTEAFF
NA	TRBV2	TRBJ1-5	NA	TGTGCCAGCAGTGAAGCGGCGGGGGATCAGCCCCAGCATTTT	CASSEAAGDQPQHF
once	TRBV10-3	TRBJ2-6	NA	TGTGCCATCAGCCCGGGACAATCCTCTGGGGCCAACGTCCTGACTTTC	CAISPGQSSGANVLTF
NA	TRBV19	TRBJ2-3	NA	TGTGCCAGTAGTATAGCCGGGGCGGGAACAAATACGCAGTATTTT	CASSIAGAGTNTQYF
NA	TRBV6-1	TRBJ1-6	TRBD1	TGTGCCACCACGTCGGACAGGGGGTATTCATGGCTCCACTTT	CATTSDRGYSWLHF
NA	TRBV11-2	TRBJ2-5	NA	TGTGCCAGCAGCCCGTCCAGGGCGCTTTTGGAGTCTTCCCTGACCCAGTACTTC	CASSPSRALLESSLTQYF
NA	TRBV9	TRBJ1-6	TRBD1	TGTGCCAGCAGCTCCCGACAGGGGAATTCACCCCTCCACTTT	CASSSRQGNSPLHF
once	TRBV6-5	TRBJ2-7	NA	TGTGCCAGCAGTTTCGACAGCTCTTACACCTACGAGCAGTACTTC	CASSFDSSYTYEQYF
NA	TRBV5-5	TRBJ2-7	TRBD2	TGTGCCAGCAGCTTACCGGGGAGGGACGAGCAGTACTTC	CASSLPGRDEQYF
NA	TRBV5-1	TRBJ2-7	TRBD2	TGCGCCAGCAGCCCAACTAGCGGGTCTTCCTACGAGCAGTACTTC	CASSPTSGSSYEQYF
NA	TRBV18	TRBJ2-7	TRBD1	TGTGCCAGCTCACCGCAGGGACAGGGGACTACCTACGAGCAGTACTTC	CASSPQGQGTTYEQYF
NA	TRBV27	TRBJ1-5	NA	TGTGCCAGCAGTTGGCAGAATAGCAATCAGCCCCAGCATTTT	CASSWQNSNQPQHF
NA	TRBV10-2	TRBJ1-1	TRBD1	TGCGCCAGCCGCGACAGGGGGATCACTGAAGCTTTCTTT	CASRDRGITEAFF
NA	TRBV4-2	TRBJ1-2	NA	TGTGCCAGCAGCCCAAGGGGCAGGTCAACCTATGGCTACACCTTC	CASSPRGRSTYGYTF
NA	TRBV2	TRBJ2-6	TRBD1	TGTGCCAGCAGTACAGGGGCCCTCTCTGGGGCCAACGTCCTGACTTTC	CASSTGALSGANVLTF
NA	TRBV19	TRBJ2-2	NA	TGTGCCAGTAATCAGGGTTTCGGGGAGCTGTTTTTT	CASNQGFGELFF
NA	TRBV5-1	TRBJ2-3	NA	TGCGCCAGCATCCCCTCTCCGGGAGAGGATACGCAGTATTTT	CASIPSPGEDTQYF
NA	TRBV6-5	TRBJ2-1	TRBD2	TGTGCCAGGTTAGCGGGAGGAGTCTCCTACAATGAGCAGTTCTTC	CARLAGGVSYNEQFF
few	TRBV5-1	TRBJ1-2	NA	TGCGCCAGCAGCTTGTGGGCGAACTATGGCTACACCTTC	CASSLWANYGYTF
NA	TRBV7-9	TRBJ2-1	TRBD2	TGTGCCAGCAGCTTGCTAGCGGGAGCTTCCGAGCAGTTCTTC	CASSLLAGASEQFF
NA	TRBV6-5	TRBJ1-5	TRBD1	TGTGCCAGCAGTTACTCGAGCCAGGGGGATCAGCCCCAGCATTTT	CASSYSSQGDQPQHF
NA	TRBV11-2	TRBJ1-5	NA	TGTGCCAGCAGCAGCGGGACCTTTGGGCCCCAGCATTTT	CASSSGTFGPQHF
NA	TRBV9	TRBJ1-1	NA	TGTGCCAGCAGCGTAGTCGAGGGCAGCACTGAAGCTTTCTTT	CASSVVEGSTEAFF